These 6 T cell receptor beta chains share one sample of origin, sequenced in a study of radiotherapy plus CTLA-4 blockade in lung cancer. The repertoire was sequenced with immunoSEQ multiplex PCR; TCRdb's copy has only in-frame clones and lacks some. The table has some 94,000 clones, around 80% seen once. The specimen comprised peripheral blood, sampled from a patient treated with radiotherapy plus ipilimumab. These receptors came from a human donor with non-small cell lung cancer that progressed on radiotherapy plus ipilimumab.

The table lists this clone with a few counts. This chain connects TRBV19 to TRBJ1-4; D unresolved. The V end lost 6 bases, the J end lost 4 bases, and 12 bases lay between the germline ends. The CDR3 consists of 14 residues. Germline CDR1 LNHDA, CDR2 SQIVND (reference sequence). The CDR3 here is CASSSAQYNEKLFF. CDR3 DNA sequence: TGTGCCAGTAGCTCAGCCCAGTATAATGAAAAACTGTTTTTT.

The chain recombines TRBV4-1 with TRBJ2-7; D not certain. V shed 2 bases and J shed 5 bases, with 19 bases lying between them. From germline, CDR1 is MGHRA and CDR2 YSYEKL. The CDR3 is 16 residues long. The CDR3 protein is CASSQIQSPPVHEQYF. The DNA of the CDR3 is TGCGCCAGCAGCCAAATTCAGTCGCCTCCCGTCCACGAGCAGTACTTC.

V gene TRBV5-6 combines with J gene TRBJ2-5, with D maybe TRBD2 (5 bases). This CDR3 has 19 residues. V was cut by 0 bases and J by 1 base, with 22 bases left in between. Germline CDR1 SGHDT, CDR2 YYEEEE. The CDR3 loop is CASSLEARRISIGQETQYF. CDR3 nucleotides: TGTGCCAGCAGCTTGGAGGCCAGGAGGATATCGATAGGCCAAGAGACCCAGTACTTC.

This clone was seen more than once but under ten times. V is TRBV28 and J is TRBJ1-4; 10 bases are a match to TRBD1. V was clipped by 5 bases and J by 6 bases; unmatched bases: 3. Per germline, CDR1 MDHEN and CDR2 SYDVKM. CDR3 length: 14 amino acids. In DNA form, the CDR3 reads TGTGCCAGCAGTGACAGGGGGCGGGATGAAAAACTGTTTTTT. Residues: CASSDRGRDEKLFF.

CDR3 in amino acids: CASSSRNTGELFF. CDR3 nucleotide sequence: TGTGCCAGCAGCTCCCGAAACACCGGGGAGCTGTTTTTT. The chain is built from TRBV5-4 and TRBJ2-2, with D unclear. Trimming cost V 3 bases and J 2 bases, with 5 bases left between them. Germline V gene lookup returns CDR1 SGHNT and CDR2 YYREEE (reference sequence). The CDR3 totals 13 residues.

As concerns this clone: Other DNA sequences in the same sample also yield this CDR3. V usage is TRBV5-1 and J usage is TRBJ1-3, with D possibly TRBD1 on 5 matching bases. Germline V gene lookup returns CDR1 SGHRS and CDR2 YFSETQ. CDR3 length equals 15 residues. Trimming took off 0 bases at V and 0 bases at J, with 7 bases between the two ends. The CDR3 bases are TGCGCCAGCAGCTTGGAGGGGAGCTCTGGAAACACCATATATTTT. This gives the protein CASSLEGSSGNTIYF.